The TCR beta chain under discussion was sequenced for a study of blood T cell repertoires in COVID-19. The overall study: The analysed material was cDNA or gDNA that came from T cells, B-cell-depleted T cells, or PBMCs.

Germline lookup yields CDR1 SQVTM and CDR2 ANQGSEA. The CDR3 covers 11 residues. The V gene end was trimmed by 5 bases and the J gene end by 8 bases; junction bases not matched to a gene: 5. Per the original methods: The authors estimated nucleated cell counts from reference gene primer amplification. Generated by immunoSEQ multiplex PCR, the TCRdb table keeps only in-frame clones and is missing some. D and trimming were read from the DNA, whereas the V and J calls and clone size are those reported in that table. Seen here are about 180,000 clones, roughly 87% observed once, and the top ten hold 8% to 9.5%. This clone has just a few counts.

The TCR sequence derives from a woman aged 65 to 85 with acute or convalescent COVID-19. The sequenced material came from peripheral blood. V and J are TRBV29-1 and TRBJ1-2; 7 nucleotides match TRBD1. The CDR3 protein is CSVRGLGGYTF. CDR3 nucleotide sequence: TGCAGCGTTAGGGGGCTGGGGGGCTACACCTTC.